A single sample gave rise to the 12 T cell receptor beta chains below, sequenced in a study of ipilimumab plus nivolumab after autologous stem cell transplantation. TCRdb's table, derived via immunoSEQ multiplex PCR, lists solely in-frame clones and lacks some. The sample consists of roughly 86,000 clones, 75% to 85% of them appearing once. The sequences come from PBMCs, collected in a trial of ipilimumab plus nivolumab as post-transplant consolidation. The receptors shown here come from a male donor with diffuse large B-cell lymphoma.

The chain joins TRBV6-6 to TRBJ1-5; no clear D gene. The CDR3 is 12 amino acids. V was shortened by 0 bases and J by 11 bases, with 8 bases between the two germline ends. Germline V CDR1 and CDR2: MNHNY, SVGAGI (reference sequence). The CDR3 sequence: CASSYSDGAQHF. CDR3 DNA: TGTGCCAGCAGTTACTCAGATGGGGCCCAGCATTTT.

This chain connects TRBV10-1 to TRBJ2-3; D remains unclear. This CDR3 is 11 amino acids long. The V and J ends lost 4 bases and 6 bases respectively, with 5 bases between them. Germline V gives CDR1 WNHNN, CDR2 SYGVQD (reference sequence). The CDR3 DNA is TGCGCCAGCAGTGCCTATGATACGCAGTATTTT. Encoded protein: CASSAYDTQYF.

The rearrangement joins TRBV6-6 to TRBJ1-2, with D possibly being TRBD1 (5 bases). Trimming shortened V by 4 bases and J by 4 bases, and 10 bases separated the two germline ends. Germline V gives CDR1 MNHNY, CDR2 SVGAGI (reference sequence). The CDR3 totals 13 residues. In DNA form, the CDR3 reads TGTGCCAGCAGTTTCCCTCAGGGCTATGGCTACACCTTC. It yields the protein CASSFPQGYGYTF.

This clone has only one observation. The rearrangement uses TRBV7-8 and TRBJ2-1, with D uncertain. The CDR3 is 12 residues long. In germline, CDR1 is SGHVS, CDR2 FQNEAQ. Trimming stripped 5 bases from V and 6 bases from J, with 8 bases between. The CDR3: CASSARFNEQFF. CDR3 bases: TGTGCCAGCAGCGCCCGTTTCAATGAGCAGTTCTTC.

This chain joins TRBV27 and TRBJ2-3; perhaps D is TRBD1 or TRBD2 (5 bases each). The germline gives CDR1 MNHEY, CDR2 SMNVEV (reference sequence). The CDR3 totals 16 residues. Trimming removed 2 bases at V and 1 base at J, with 13 bases between. This CDR3 reads CASSLIGMGGTDTQYF. The CDR3 DNA reads TGTGCCAGCAGTTTAATAGGGATGGGGGGCACAGATACGCAGTATTTT.

This chain joins TRBV7-6 and TRBJ2-3, with D perhaps TRBD2 (6 bases). The germline gives CDR1 SGHVS, CDR2 FNYEAQ. This CDR3 region has 17 residues. Trimming stripped 2 bases from V and 1 base from J, with 16 bases between. In DNA form, the CDR3 reads TGTGCCAGCAGCTTAAGGCCGGGGCCGGGGGGCACAGATACGCAGTATTTT. It is translated as CASSLRPGPGGTDTQYF.

The chain joins TRBV19 to TRBJ1-6; no definite D call. Germline values: CDR1 LNHDA, CDR2 SQIVND (reference sequence). The CDR3 sequence is 15 residues long. Trimming stripped 3 bases from V and 8 bases from J, with 14 bases between. CDR3 region: CASSINTGIHSPLHF. CDR3 nucleotides: TGTGCCAGTAGTATTAACACGGGGATCCATTCACCCCTCCACTTT. Combining the CDR3 with reference TRBV19 and TRBJ1-6 gives the whole variable domain DGGITQSPKYLFRKEGQNVTLSCEQNLNHDAMYWYRQDPGQGLRLIYYSQIVNDFQKGDIAEGYSVSREKKESFPLTVTSAQKNPTAFYLCASSINTGIHSPLHFGNGTRLTVT.

V gene TRBV4-2 combines with J gene TRBJ2-2; a possible D gene is TRBD2 (7 bases). Germline V CDR1 and CDR2: LGHNA, YNFKEQ. The CDR3 loop spans 18 amino acids. V was pared by 1 base and J by 0 bases, with 15 bases between. The CDR3 sequence: CASSQAGVGGANTGELFF. In DNA, the CDR3 is TGTGCCAGCAGCCAAGCGGGGGTAGGGGGGGCGAACACCGGGGAGCTGTTTTTT.

The chain is built from TRBV5-6 and TRBJ1-5; tentatively, D is TRBD1 (5 bases). V lost 0 bases to trimming and J lost 9 bases, with 7 bases between them. Germline V lookup: CDR1 SGHDT, CDR2 YYEEEE. The CDR3 consists of 12 residues. The CDR3 reads CASSLAGGPQHF. CDR3 nucleotide sequence: TGTGCCAGCAGCTTGGCCGGGGGGCCCCAGCATTTT.

The chain recombines TRBV19 with TRBJ2-5; 8 nucleotides agree with TRBD2. The germline V gene encodes CDR1 LNHDA and CDR2 SQIVND (reference sequence). Losses at the gene ends were 6 bases for V and 2 bases for J; bases not matched to a gene: 11. The CDR3 sequence is 16 residues long. The CDR3 DNA is TGTGCCAGTAGCAACGGGGGGGCTGTAGGTCAAGAGACCCAGTACTTC. It codes for CASSNGGAVGQETQYF. Together with reference TRBV19 and TRBJ2-5, the CDR3 gives the full variable domain: DGGITQSPKYLFRKEGQNVTLSCEQNLNHDAMYWYRQDPGQGLRLIYYSQIVNDFQKGDIAEGYSVSREKKESFPLTVTSAQKNPTAFYLCASSNGGAVGQETQYFGPGTRLLVL.

This clone was detected a few times. This sequence joins TRBV6-5 and TRBJ1-1; D is unresolved. CDR3 length: 12 residues. CDR1 MNHEY and CDR2 SVGAGI come from the germline V gene. V lost 4 bases and J lost 11, with 14 bases in between. CDR3 sequence: CASSSLIDGAFF. DNA of the CDR3: TGTGCCAGCAGTTCTCTCATTGACGGGGCTTTCTTT.

To note about this clone: Other nucleotide sequences from this sample produce the same CDR3. V and J are TRBV18 and TRBJ1-1; D gene ambiguous. Looked up from germline, CDR1 is KGHSH and CDR2 is LQKENI. The CDR3 runs 13 residues. V was clipped by 2 bases and J by 2 bases, with 6 bases between them. CDR3 coding DNA: TGTGCCAGCTCACCAAACGGAAACACTGAAGCTTTCTTT. Protein: CASSPNGNTEAFF.